This T cell receptor (beta chain) is from a study of a mutant IDH1 vaccine in newly diagnosed glioma (dated by TCRdb to about 2021). Context from the whole study: Of the approximately 35 treated patients, around 60% were male and approximately 40% were female, and the mean age was approximately 40 years. Before enrollment, patients had received standard therapy of radiotherapy alone, temozolomide alone, or radiochemotherapy with temozolomide; most received the combination. Peripheral blood was collected at six visits: V03 (baseline), V05, V07, V10, V12 and V13. Longitudinal TCRB deep sequencing was performed for fewer than 30 treated patients wherever samples were available for exploratory analyses. Here is what the overall study found, with its caveats: Vaccine-induced immune responses across multiple MHC alleles were detected in 90% to 95% of patients. It was noted by the authors that analyses of patient blood samples could not be reproduced owing to sample limitations. Pseudoprogression appeared unrelated to alterations in the top peripheral T cell clonotypes detected by TCRB sequencing. PBMC samples for TCRB deep sequencing were selected based on availability.

The V end loses 8 bases and the J end loses 0 bases, and a stretch of 7 bases separates them. From the cysteine up to the phenylalanine, the CDR3 has a length of 12 residues. The only DNA kept is the CDR3, 36 bases in frame from the first base. CDR1 and CDR2, per the germline V gene (reference sequence), are MNHEY and SMNVEV. This clone showed up just once. No antigen is known for it. Per-nucleotide qualities are absent, and no much larger clonotype sits a single base away. The library came from the immunoSEQ multiplex PCR assay. The hsTCRB Kit was used according to the manufacturer's protocol to amplify rearranged TCR beta chain sequences. An Illumina MiSeq was used to sequence the TCRB libraries. The authors' analysis ran thus. Demultiplexing, trimming and gene mapping were performed with the kit vendor's proprietary platform. TCRdb carries this immuneACCESS record with in-frame sequences only. Its versions omit some clonotypes, under half of them owing to an unresolved V gene in the studies checked, with the rest unexplained. V, J and clone size are taken as reported in that table, and D and trimming were inferred from the DNA itself. Within this sample are over 75,000 clones, with around 80% of them counted one time only. The top ten clonotypes cover approximately 7.9% of the sample.

Interpreted using the paper, the time point label stands for: baseline, week 1 (first vaccination visit). The treatment or condition label of this sample denotes: pre-vaccination baseline after standard-of-care therapy. The donors had newly diagnosed IDH1-mutant astrocytomas of WHO grade 3 or 4 that showed loss of nuclear ATRX. The samples were drawn from NOA16, a multicentre, single-arm, open-label phase I trial in Germany that tested a mutant IDH1 peptide vaccine in humans for the first time. Blood drawn at visit V03 was used as the baseline sample for immunogenicity testing. Genomic DNA for TCRB sequencing was isolated from EDTA blood with the DNeasy Blood and Tissue Kit.

The clonotype originates from a man aged 40-50 years with glioma. This specimen was PBMCs, taken from a glioma patient treated with radiotherapy, temozolomide or both. The rearrangement joined TRBV27 to TRBJ1-1, with an unclear D gene assignment. The nucleotide sequence reads TGTGCCAGCTATAAACTGAACACTGAAGCTTTCTTT. Its translation is CASYKLNTEAFF.